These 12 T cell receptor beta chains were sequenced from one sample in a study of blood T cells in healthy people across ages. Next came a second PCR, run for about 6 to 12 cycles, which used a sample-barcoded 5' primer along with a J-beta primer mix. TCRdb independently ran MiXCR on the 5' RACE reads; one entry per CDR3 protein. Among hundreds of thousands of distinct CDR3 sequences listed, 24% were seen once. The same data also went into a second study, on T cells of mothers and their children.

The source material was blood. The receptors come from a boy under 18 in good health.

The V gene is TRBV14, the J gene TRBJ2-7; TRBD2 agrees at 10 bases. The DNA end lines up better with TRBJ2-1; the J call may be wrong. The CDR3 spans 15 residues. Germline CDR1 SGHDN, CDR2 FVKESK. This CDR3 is CASSSPEREGNEQFF. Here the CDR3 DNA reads TGTGCCAGCAGTTCGCCCGAGCGGGAGGGGAATGAGCAGTTCTTC.

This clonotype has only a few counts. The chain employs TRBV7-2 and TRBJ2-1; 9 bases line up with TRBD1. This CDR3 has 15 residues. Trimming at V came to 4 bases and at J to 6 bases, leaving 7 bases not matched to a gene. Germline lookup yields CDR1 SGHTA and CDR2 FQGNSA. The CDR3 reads CASSYTGGDRNEQFF. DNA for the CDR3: TGTGCCAGCAGCTACACAGGGGGCGATCGCAATGAGCAGTTCTTC.

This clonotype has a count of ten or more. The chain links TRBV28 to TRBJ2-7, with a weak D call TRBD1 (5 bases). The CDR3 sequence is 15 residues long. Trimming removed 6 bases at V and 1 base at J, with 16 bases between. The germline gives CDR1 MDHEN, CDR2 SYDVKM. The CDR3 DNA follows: TGTGCCAGCAGCGATCGGTTGGGGCAATCCTACGAGCAGTACTTC. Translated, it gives CASSDRLGQSYEQYF.

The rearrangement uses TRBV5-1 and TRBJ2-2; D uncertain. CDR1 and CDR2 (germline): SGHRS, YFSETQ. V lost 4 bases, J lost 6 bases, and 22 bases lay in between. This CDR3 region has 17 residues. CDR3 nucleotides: TGCGCCAGCAGCCTCGTCGTCGGTGCAAACATTCCCGGGGAGCTGTTTTTT. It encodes CASSLVVGANIPGELFF.

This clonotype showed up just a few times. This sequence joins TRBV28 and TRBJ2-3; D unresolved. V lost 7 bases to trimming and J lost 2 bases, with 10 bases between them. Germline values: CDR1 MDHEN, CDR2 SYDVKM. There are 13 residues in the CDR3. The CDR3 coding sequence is TGTGCCAGCATCTTGGCGGACACAGATACGCAGTATTTT. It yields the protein CASILADTDTQYF.

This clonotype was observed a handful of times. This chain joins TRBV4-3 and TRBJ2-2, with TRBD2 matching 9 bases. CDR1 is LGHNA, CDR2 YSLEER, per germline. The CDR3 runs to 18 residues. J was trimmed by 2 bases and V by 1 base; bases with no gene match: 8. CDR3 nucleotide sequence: TGCGCCAGCAGCCAAGTCCCTAGCGGGGACATTAACACCGGGGAGCTGTTTTTT. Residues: CASSQVPSGDINTGELFF.

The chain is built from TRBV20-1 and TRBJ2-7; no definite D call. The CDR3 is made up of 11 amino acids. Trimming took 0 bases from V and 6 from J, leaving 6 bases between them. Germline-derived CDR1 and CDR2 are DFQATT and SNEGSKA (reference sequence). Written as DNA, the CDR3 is TGCAGTGCTAGAGATCATGTCGAGCAGTACTTC. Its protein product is CSARDHVEQYF.

CDR3 protein: CASSLSAETTYNEQFF. The CDR3 region has the DNA TGTGCCAGCAGCTTATCTGCGGAAACGACCTACAATGAGCAGTTCTTC. The chain uses TRBV7-8 and TRBJ2-1; no firm D call. The CDR3 covers 16 residues. The V and J ends lost 2 bases and 2 bases respectively, with 13 bases between them. The germline CDR1 and CDR2 sequences are SGHVS and FQNEAQ.

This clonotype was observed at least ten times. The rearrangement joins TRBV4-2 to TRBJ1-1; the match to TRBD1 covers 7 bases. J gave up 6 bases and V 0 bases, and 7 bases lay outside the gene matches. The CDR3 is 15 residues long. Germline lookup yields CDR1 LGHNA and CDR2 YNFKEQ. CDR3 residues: CASSQDAQGRSEAFF. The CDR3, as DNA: TGTGCCAGCAGCCAAGATGCACAGGGGAGGTCTGAAGCTTTCTTT.

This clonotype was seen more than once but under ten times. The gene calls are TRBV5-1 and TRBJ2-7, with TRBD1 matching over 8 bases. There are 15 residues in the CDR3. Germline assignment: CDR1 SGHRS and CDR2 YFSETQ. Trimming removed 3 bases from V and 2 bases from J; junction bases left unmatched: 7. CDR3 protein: CASSSSGTGAYEQYF. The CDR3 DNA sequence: TGCGCCAGCAGCTCATCCGGGACAGGCGCCTACGAGCAGTACTTC.

This CDR3 is CSARPGLRETQYF. The DNA for the CDR3 is TGCAGTGCTAGGCCGGGATTGCGGGAGACCCAGTACTTC. The chain recombines TRBV20-1 with TRBJ2-5; D may be TRBD2 (5 bases). V lost 3 bases to trimming and J lost 5 bases, with 13 bases between them. CDR3 length equals 13 residues. The germline V gene encodes CDR1 DFQATT and CDR2 SNEGSKA (reference sequence).

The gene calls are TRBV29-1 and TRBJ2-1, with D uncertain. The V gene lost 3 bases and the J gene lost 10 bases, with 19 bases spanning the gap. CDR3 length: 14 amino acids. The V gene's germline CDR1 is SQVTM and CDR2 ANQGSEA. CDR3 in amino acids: CSVDLKAGSLEQFF. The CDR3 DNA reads TGCAGCGTTGACCTTAAGGCCGGATCATTGGAGCAGTTCTTC.